This is a list of T cell receptor beta chains from one sample in a study of blood T cell repertoires in COVID-19. Some clones are missing from TCRdb's copy, which holds only in-frame ones; the method was immunoSEQ multiplex PCR. Among about 260,000 clones listed, approximately 88% were seen once. Sample: PBMCs or T cells enriched from blood (not recorded which). Every receptor here comes from a woman aged 40 to 49 who had been exposed to COVID-19. CDR3s include the opening cysteine and the closing phenylalanine or tryptophan. D genes are given only for firm matches. Rows give clone size only sometimes, using once, few, many, or a class for an expanded clone.

clone size: .
V gene: TRBV19
D gene: TRBD2
J gene: TRBJ2-7
CDR3 DNA: TGTGCCAGTCGCCTTACTAGCGCGGGTTCCTACGAGCAGTACTTC
CDR3 protein: CASRLTSAGSYEQYF

clone size: .
V gene: TRBV7-2
D gene: .
J gene: TRBJ2-7
CDR3 DNA: TGTGCCAGCAGCCCGCTCGGCAGGTACGCCTACGAGCAGTACTTC
CDR3 protein: CASSPLGRYAYEQYF

clone size: .
V gene: TRBV9
D gene: .
J gene: TRBJ1-1
CDR3 DNA: TGTGCCAGCAGCGTAGCACATAACACTGAAGCTTTCTTT
CDR3 protein: CASSVAHNTEAFF

clone size: .
V gene: TRBV24-1
D gene: TRBD1
J gene: TRBJ2-3
CDR3 DNA: TGTGCCACCAGTGATTCCGGGACAGGGGGCCCTCGGTTGGATACGCAGTATTTT
CDR3 protein: CATSDSGTGGPRLDTQYF

clone size: once
V gene: TRBV20-1
D gene: TRBD2
J gene: TRBJ2-1
CDR3 DNA: TGCAGTGCTAGTCTAGCGGGAAAGTCCTACAATGAGCAGTTCTTC
CDR3 protein: CSASLAGKSYNEQFF

clone size: .
V gene: TRBV24-1
D gene: TRBD2
J gene: TRBJ2-1
CDR3 DNA: TGTGCCACCAGTGATCCTCTAGCGGGAGCGTACCACAATGAGCAGTTCTTC
CDR3 protein: CATSDPLAGAYHNEQFF

clone size: .
V gene: TRBV28
D gene: TRBD2
J gene: TRBJ2-7
CDR3 DNA: TGTGCCAGCAGTACCCCCCTAGCGGCCCAGCCCTACGAGCAGTACTTC
CDR3 protein: CASSTPLAAQPYEQYF

clone size: .
V gene: TRBV9
D gene: TRBD1
J gene: TRBJ2-7
CDR3 DNA: TGTGCCAGCAGCGGTACAGGGGGTGCCTACGAGCAGTACTTC
CDR3 protein: CASSGTGGAYEQYF

clone size: .
V gene: TRBV4-1
D gene: .
J gene: TRBJ1-4
CDR3 DNA: TGCGCCAGCAGCCAAGATCCGCAGGGATTCGAGGATGAAAAACTGTTTTTT
CDR3 protein: CASSQDPQGFEDEKLFF

clone size: .
V gene: TRBV6-2/TRBV6-3
D gene: .
J gene: TRBJ2-1
CDR3 DNA: TGTGCCAGCAGTTACACATTAGCGGATAGCTCCTACAATGAGCAGTTCTTC
CDR3 protein: CASSYTLADSSYNEQFF

clone size: .
V gene: TRBV28
D gene: TRBD2
J gene: TRBJ2-1
CDR3 DNA: TGTGCCAGCAGCCCTGGGACTAGCGGGGTTAATGAGCAGTTCTTC
CDR3 protein: CASSPGTSGVNEQFF

clone size: .
V gene: TRBV19
D gene: TRBD1
J gene: TRBJ1-5
CDR3 DNA: TGTGCCAGTAGGGGGACAGGGGCGGAGCGGCCCCAGCATTTT
CDR3 protein: CASRGTGAERPQHF

clone size: .
V gene: TRBV5-1
D gene: TRBD2
J gene: TRBJ2-1
CDR3 DNA: TGTGCCAGCAGCTTGCGTCCTAGCGGAGTTGACAATGAGCAGTTCTTC
CDR3 protein: CASSLRPSGVDNEQFF

clone size: .
V gene: TRBV12-3/TRBV12-4
D gene: .
J gene: TRBJ1-2
CDR3 DNA: TGTGCCAGCAGTTTTGGGGCGGCCTATGGCTACACCTTC
CDR3 protein: CASSFGAAYGYTF

clone size: .
V gene: TRBV12-5
D gene: .
J gene: TRBJ2-1
CDR3 DNA: TGTGCTAGTGGCCCCTCCGGTTTAGTGCAGTTCTTC
CDR3 protein: CASGPSGLVQFF

clone size: .
V gene: TRBV7-9
D gene: TRBD1
J gene: TRBJ1-1
CDR3 DNA: TGTGCCAGCAGCCGACAGGGTCGGACGAACACTGAAGCTTTCTTT
CDR3 protein: CASSRQGRTNTEAFF

clone size: .
V gene: TRBV29-1
D gene: .
J gene: TRBJ1-2
CDR3 DNA: TGCAGCGTTGAATCAGGGCAGGGCTCTTGCACCTTC
CDR3 protein: CSVESGQGSCTF

clone size: .
V gene: TRBV3-1/TRBV3-2
D gene: .
J gene: TRBJ1-4
CDR3 DNA: TGTGCCAGCAGCCTTTATCAGACAACTAATGAAAAACTGTTTTTT
CDR3 protein: CASSLYQTTNEKLFF

clone size: .
V gene: TRBV7-2
D gene: .
J gene: TRBJ1-4
CDR3 DNA: TGTGCCAGCAGCTTGTACGGAGCCTCAACTAATGAAAAACTGTTTTTT
CDR3 protein: CASSLYGASTNEKLFF

clone size: .
V gene: TRBV7-9
D gene: .
J gene: TRBJ2-2
CDR3 DNA: TGTGCCAGCAGCCTCCGGACAGGGAGGGGCACCGGGGAGCTGTTTTTT
CDR3 protein: CASSLRTGRGTGELFF

clone size: .
V gene: TRBV27
D gene: .
J gene: TRBJ1-1
CDR3 DNA: TGTGCCAGCAGTCCCCAAACCGGGACACTTTTGAACACTGAAGCTTTCTTT
CDR3 protein: CASSPQTGTLLNTEAFF

clone size: .
V gene: TRBV12-3/TRBV12-4
D gene: .
J gene: TRBJ2-4
CDR3 DNA: TGTGCCAGCAGTTGGCAGGGTACGGACATTCAGTACTTC
CDR3 protein: CASSWQGTDIQYF

clone size: .
V gene: TRBV10-3
D gene: TRBD1
J gene: TRBJ1-2
CDR3 DNA: TGTGCCACCGGACTGACAGGGCCCCAAGCTCTTAACTATGGCTACACCTTC
CDR3 protein: CATGLTGPQALNYGYTF

clone size: .
V gene: TRBV28
D gene: TRBD2
J gene: TRBJ2-1
CDR3 DNA: TGTGCCAGCAGTCACGGACTAGCGGAAGCCTACAATGAGCAGTTCTTC
CDR3 protein: CASSHGLAEAYNEQFF

clone size: .
V gene: TRBV4-1
D gene: .
J gene: TRBJ2-2
CDR3 DNA: TGCGCCAGCAGCCGCGTAGGAGGGACCACCGGGGAGCTGTTTTTT
CDR3 protein: CASSRVGGTTGELFF

clone size: few
V gene: TRBV7-2
D gene: TRBD1
J gene: TRBJ1-2
CDR3 DNA: TGTGCCAGCAGCCGACAGGGAGATGGCTACACCTTC
CDR3 protein: CASSRQGDGYTF